The 4 T cell receptor beta chains below come from one sample, sequenced in a study of identical twins. One entry per CDR3 protein results from TCRdb running MiXCR on the 5' RACE reads. The repertoire holds about 490,000 distinct CDR3 sequences, with 13% to 15% as singletons. A further study also used this sample, focusing on yellow fever vaccine responses in identical twins.

Sample: CD4+ T cells sorted from blood. Every receptor here comes from a woman between 18 and 29 years old in good health.

In its sample, this clonotype was seen many times. The chain has TRBV6-5 and TRBJ1-1, with a tentative D call TRBD1 (5 bases). V gave up 0 bases and J gave up 5 bases, with 10 bases separating them. The germline V gene encodes CDR1 MNHEY and CDR2 SVGAGI. This CDR3 has 14 amino acids. As DNA, the CDR3 is TGTGCCAGCAGTTACTCATCGGGGGGGACTGAAGCTTTCTTT. Translating it yields CASSYSSGGTEAFF.

The CDR3 reads CASRTGTNQPQHF. The CDR3, as DNA: TGTGCCAGCAGGACAGGCACAAATCAGCCCCAGCATTTT. The chain is built from TRBV2 and TRBJ1-5; D might be TRBD1 (6 bases). The germline V gene encodes CDR1 SNHLY and CDR2 FYNNEI. This CDR3 spans 13 amino acids. Trimming removed 6 bases at V and 4 bases at J, with 10 bases between.

This clonotype was detected a few times. This chain links TRBV11-3 with TRBJ2-1; D is perhaps TRBD1 (6 bases). The CDR3 covers 14 residues. V was trimmed by 6 bases and J by 2 bases, leaving 11 bases between them. Germline V CDR1 and CDR2: SGHNT, YENEEA. The CDR3: CASRPTGPYNEQFF. Written as DNA, the CDR3 is TGTGCCAGCAGACCAACAGGGCCCTACAATGAGCAGTTCTTC.

The sample holds one count of this clonotype. The rearrangement joins TRBV3-1 to TRBJ2-5; possible D gene TRBD2, 5 bases. Germline CDR1 and CDR2: LGHDT and YNNKEL (reference sequence). Trimming cost V 1 base and J 4 bases, with 7 bases left between them. The CDR3 extends over 13 amino acids. CDR3 coding DNA: TGTGCCAGCAGCCAAGCGAGGGTAGAGACCCAGTACTTC. Its protein is CASSQARVETQYF.